This paragraph reports one T cell receptor beta chain. What it binds is unknown. Chemo-refractory metastatic non-small-cell lung cancer patients were treated with focal radiation plus CTLA-4 blockade with ipilimumab. The assay was immunoSEQ multiplex PCR, and TCRdb's table has in-frame clones only and misses some. Of some 30,000 clones in the sample, approximately 79% were seen once. The sample originates from a study of radiotherapy plus CTLA-4 blockade in lung cancer. Looking at the study overall: Objective responses occurred in around 20% of patients; 25% to 40% had disease control.

Broader study findings: Reports state that early shifts in blood T cell clones, with interferon-beta, best predicted response. Blood-borne expansion of tumor-derived TCR clones followed radiotherapy plus ipilimumab.

This sequence originates from a human donor with non-small cell lung cancer who had stable disease on radiotherapy plus ipilimumab. Sequences were derived from peripheral blood, sampled from a patient treated with radiotherapy plus ipilimumab.

For the CDR3, the DNA is TGTGCCAGCAGCTTAGGGGCGGGACAGCATGAGCAGTTCTTC. The encoded protein is CASSLGAGQHEQFF. This rearrangement joins TRBV7-9 to TRBJ2-1; D perhaps matches TRBD1 (7 bases). Germline assignment: CDR1 SEHNR and CDR2 FQNEAQ (reference sequence). The V gene lost 1 base and the J gene lost 8 bases, with 12 bases spanning the gap. The CDR3 is made up of 14 amino acids.